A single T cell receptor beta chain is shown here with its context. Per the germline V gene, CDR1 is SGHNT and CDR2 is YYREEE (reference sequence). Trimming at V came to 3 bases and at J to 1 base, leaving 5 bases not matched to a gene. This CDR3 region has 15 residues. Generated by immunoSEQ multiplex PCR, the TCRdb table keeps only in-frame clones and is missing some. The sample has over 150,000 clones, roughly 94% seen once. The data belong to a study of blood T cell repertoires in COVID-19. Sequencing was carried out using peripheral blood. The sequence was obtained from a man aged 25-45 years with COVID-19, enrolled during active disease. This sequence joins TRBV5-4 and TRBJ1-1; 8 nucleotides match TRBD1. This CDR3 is CASSWAGGSNTEAFF. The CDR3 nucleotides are TGTGCCAGCAGCTGGGCAGGGGGCTCGAACACTGAAGCTTTCTTT.